These T cell receptor beta chains were read from a single sample in a study of blood T cell repertoires in COVID-19. Here immunoSEQ multiplex PCR was the method, and the copy in TCRdb shows in-frame clones only, minus some. Here the sample spans 150,000 to 190,000 clones, 76% being singletons. Sequencing was carried out using peripheral blood. These receptors all stem from a woman aged 80 or older with acute or convalescent COVID-19. Both conserved end residues are part of each CDR3. Fields, in order: D gene, clone size, V gene, J gene, CDR3 protein, CDR3 DNA. D genes are given only for firm matches. Rows give clone size only sometimes, using once, few, many, or a class for an expanded clone.

d_gene: TRBD1; abundance: .; v_gene: TRBV28; j_gene: TRBJ2-7; CDR3aa: CASTPDGQGGSYEQYF; CDR3nt: TGTGCCAGCACCCCTGATGGACAGGGTGGTTCCTACGAGCAGTACTTC
d_gene: .; abundance: .; v_gene: TRBV9; j_gene: TRBJ1-5; CDR3aa: CASSVSIGEGQPQHF; CDR3nt: TGTGCCAGCAGCGTCTCCATAGGGGAGGGTCAGCCCCAGCATTTT
d_gene: .; abundance: .; v_gene: TRBV5-1; j_gene: TRBJ2-1; CDR3aa: CASSLVTATNEQFF; CDR3nt: TGCGCCAGCAGCTTGGTGACAGCTACCAATGAGCAGTTCTTC
d_gene: TRBD2; abundance: .; v_gene: TRBV5-1; j_gene: TRBJ2-1; CDR3aa: CASSLVPRLANEQFF; CDR3nt: TGCGCCAGCAGCTTGGTACCGCGACTAGCAAATGAGCAGTTCTTC
d_gene: TRBD1; abundance: .; v_gene: TRBV7-3; j_gene: TRBJ2-2; CDR3aa: CASSLDRAGQRNELFF; CDR3nt: TGTGCCAGCAGCTTAGACAGGGCGGGTCAGAGGAATGAGCTGTTTTTT
d_gene: TRBD1; abundance: .; v_gene: TRBV5-1; j_gene: TRBJ2-2; CDR3aa: CASSSSGTANTGELFF; CDR3nt: TGCGCCAGCAGCAGCTCCGGGACAGCGAACACCGGGGAGCTGTTTTTT
d_gene: .; abundance: .; v_gene: TRBV5-1; j_gene: TRBJ1-6; CDR3aa: CASSGEGDLNSPLHF; CDR3nt: TGCGCCAGCAGCGGTGAGGGGGACCTTAATTCACCCCTCCACTTT
d_gene: TRBD1; abundance: .; v_gene: TRBV2; j_gene: TRBJ1-6; CDR3aa: CASRTGTGTSPLHF; CDR3nt: TGTGCCAGCAGAACCGGGACAGGGACCTCACCCCTCCACTTT
d_gene: .; abundance: .; v_gene: TRBV6-5; j_gene: TRBJ1-1; CDR3aa: CASSWRGETFEAFF; CDR3nt: TGTGCCAGCAGTTGGAGGGGCGAGACATTTGAAGCTTTCTTT
d_gene: TRBD2; abundance: .; v_gene: TRBV6-5; j_gene: TRBJ2-7; CDR3aa: CASSPTSGSIAEQYF; CDR3nt: TGTGCCAGCAGTCCCACTAGCGGGAGTATAGCCGAGCAGTACTTC
d_gene: .; abundance: .; v_gene: TRBV14; j_gene: TRBJ1-1; CDR3aa: CASSQIEGAEAFF; CDR3nt: TGTGCCAGCAGCCAAATTGAGGGCGCTGAAGCTTTCTTT
d_gene: TRBD1; abundance: .; v_gene: TRBV6-5; j_gene: TRBJ1-5; CDR3aa: CASSSSDRGVQPQHF; CDR3nt: TGTGCCAGCAGTTCATCGGACAGGGGAGTTCAGCCCCAGCATTTT
d_gene: TRBD1; abundance: .; v_gene: TRBV27; j_gene: TRBJ2-7; CDR3aa: CASRGHGTGGGEQYF; CDR3nt: TGTGCCAGCAGGGGACACGGGACAGGGGGAGGCGAGCAGTACTTC
d_gene: .; abundance: .; v_gene: TRBV6-1; j_gene: TRBJ1-1; CDR3aa: CASSEFHLRVFGTRTEAFF; CDR3nt: TGTGCCAGCAGTGAATTCCACCTCCGGGTTTTTGGTACTCGCACTGAAGCTTTCTTT
d_gene: .; abundance: .; v_gene: TRBV2; j_gene: TRBJ2-6; CDR3aa: CASNNPPGQIVLTF; CDR3nt: TGTGCCAGCAACAACCCACCGGGACAAATTGTCCTGACTTTC
d_gene: TRBD1; abundance: .; v_gene: TRBV28; j_gene: TRBJ2-7; CDR3aa: CASSPPSHGQGRRQYF; CDR3nt: TGTGCCAGCAGTCCCCCCTCACATGGACAGGGCCGGCGACAGTACTTC
d_gene: .; abundance: .; v_gene: TRBV7-2; j_gene: TRBJ1-5; CDR3aa: CASSLDTGDRPQHF; CDR3nt: TGTGCCAGCAGCCTGGACACCGGAGATCGGCCCCAGCATTTT
d_gene: .; abundance: .; v_gene: TRBV19; j_gene: TRBJ1-6; CDR3aa: CASSTHQSNSPLHF; CDR3nt: TGTGCCAGTAGTACCCACCAGTCCAACTCACCCCTCCACTTT
d_gene: .; abundance: once; v_gene: TRBV7-2; j_gene: TRBJ1-1; CDR3aa: CASNKQGSNTEAFF; CDR3nt: TGTGCCAGCAACAAACAGGGTAGTAACACTGAAGCTTTCTTT
d_gene: .; abundance: .; v_gene: TRBV4-1; j_gene: TRBJ2-2; CDR3aa: CASSQDGIGSSNTGELFF; CDR3nt: TGCGCCAGCAGCCAAGATGGTATCGGGTCTTCGAACACCGGGGAGCTGTTTTTT
d_gene: TRBD2; abundance: many; v_gene: TRBV9; j_gene: TRBJ2-3; CDR3aa: CASSVSGGDRMTDTQYF; CDR3nt: TGTGCCAGCAGCGTCAGCGGGGGGGATCGGATGACAGATACGCAGTATTTT
d_gene: .; abundance: .; v_gene: TRBV5-5; j_gene: TRBJ2-7; CDR3aa: CASSLVGYEQYF; CDR3nt: TGTGCCAGCAGCTTAGTCGGCTACGAGCAGTACTTC
d_gene: .; abundance: once; v_gene: TRBV19; j_gene: TRBJ2-7; CDR3aa: CASALAGDSYEQYF; CDR3nt: TGTGCCAGTGCCTTGGCAGGGGACTCCTACGAGCAGTACTTC
d_gene: TRBD1; abundance: .; v_gene: TRBV25-1; j_gene: TRBJ1-6; CDR3aa: CASSSQGYNSPLHF; CDR3nt: TGTGCCAGCAGCTCACAGGGGTATAATTCACCCCTCCACTTT
d_gene: .; abundance: .; v_gene: TRBV5-1; j_gene: TRBJ2-5; CDR3aa: CASSLVRGQETQYF; CDR3nt: TGCGCCAGCAGCTTGGTTAGGGGACAAGAGACCCAGTACTTC
d_gene: TRBD1; abundance: .; v_gene: TRBV30; j_gene: TRBJ1-2; CDR3aa: CAWVDRVDGYTF; CDR3nt: TGTGCCTGGGTAGACAGGGTCGATGGCTACACCTTC
d_gene: TRBD1; abundance: .; v_gene: TRBV2; j_gene: TRBJ1-5; CDR3aa: CASSQGAPNQPQHF; CDR3nt: TGTGCCAGCAGTCAGGGGGCTCCCAATCAGCCCCAGCATTTT
d_gene: .; abundance: .; v_gene: TRBV18; j_gene: TRBJ1-1; CDR3aa: CASSQRQTNTEAFF; CDR3nt: TGTGCCAGCTCACAAAGACAGACGAACACTGAAGCTTTCTTT
d_gene: .; abundance: .; v_gene: TRBV3-1/TRBV3-2; j_gene: TRBJ1-1; CDR3aa: CASSQDTPTGSNTEAFF; CDR3nt: TGTGCCAGCAGCCAAGATACCCCGACAGGTTCGAACACTGAAGCTTTCTTT
d_gene: TRBD2; abundance: few; v_gene: TRBV30; j_gene: TRBJ2-7; CDR3aa: CAWSRPSGGTRDEQYF; CDR3nt: TGTGCCTGGAGCCGCCCTAGCGGGGGCACTCGCGACGAGCAGTACTTC
d_gene: .; abundance: many; v_gene: TRBV9; j_gene: TRBJ1-6; CDR3aa: CASSVGQGNSPLHF; CDR3nt: TGTGCCAGCAGCGTAGGGCAGGGTAATTCACCCCTCCACTTT
d_gene: TRBD2; abundance: .; v_gene: TRBV10-3; j_gene: TRBJ2-4; CDR3aa: CAISPTGAGGENQYF; CDR3nt: TGTGCCATCAGTCCAACAGGGGCGGGAGGGGAGAATCAGTACTTC
d_gene: TRBD1; abundance: few; v_gene: TRBV5-1; j_gene: TRBJ2-2; CDR3aa: CASSLAGTGGRSGELFF; CDR3nt: TGCGCCAGCAGCTTGGCTGGGACAGGGGGTCGCTCCGGGGAGCTGTTTTTT
d_gene: .; abundance: .; v_gene: TRBV11-2; j_gene: TRBJ1-5; CDR3aa: CASSLEGQPQHF; CDR3nt: TGTGCCAGCAGCTTAGAGGGCCAGCCCCAGCATTTT
d_gene: TRBD1; abundance: .; v_gene: TRBV5-1; j_gene: TRBJ2-7; CDR3aa: CASSPTGVEQYF; CDR3nt: TGCGCCAGCAGCCCGACAGGGGTTGAGCAGTACTTC
d_gene: .; abundance: .; v_gene: TRBV11-2; j_gene: TRBJ2-7; CDR3aa: CASSLKTPPRMQYF; CDR3nt: TGTGCCAGCAGCTTAAAGACCCCCCCGAGGATGCAGTACTTC
d_gene: TRBD2; abundance: .; v_gene: TRBV3-1/TRBV3-2; j_gene: TRBJ2-2; CDR3aa: CASSQWASGNHGELFF; CDR3nt: TGTGCCAGCAGCCAATGGGCTAGCGGGAATCACGGGGAGCTGTTTTTT
d_gene: .; abundance: .; v_gene: TRBV6-5; j_gene: TRBJ1-1; CDR3aa: CASSYSEGPEAFF; CDR3nt: TGTGCCAGCAGTTACTCGGAGGGCCCCGAAGCTTTCTTT
d_gene: TRBD1; abundance: .; v_gene: TRBV5-1; j_gene: TRBJ1-2; CDR3aa: CASSLEGTVGYTF; CDR3nt: TGCGCCAGCAGCTTGGAAGGGACAGTTGGCTACACCTTC
d_gene: .; abundance: .; v_gene: TRBV7-2; j_gene: TRBJ1-2; CDR3aa: CASSSRRAGEQNYGYTF; CDR3nt: TGTGCCAGCAGCTCAAGAAGGGCAGGGGAACAAAACTATGGCTACACCTTC
d_gene: .; abundance: .; v_gene: TRBV6-5; j_gene: TRBJ2-1; CDR3aa: CASSYRTDSYNEQFF; CDR3nt: TGTGCCAGCAGTTATAGGACTGACTCCTACAATGAGCAGTTCTTC